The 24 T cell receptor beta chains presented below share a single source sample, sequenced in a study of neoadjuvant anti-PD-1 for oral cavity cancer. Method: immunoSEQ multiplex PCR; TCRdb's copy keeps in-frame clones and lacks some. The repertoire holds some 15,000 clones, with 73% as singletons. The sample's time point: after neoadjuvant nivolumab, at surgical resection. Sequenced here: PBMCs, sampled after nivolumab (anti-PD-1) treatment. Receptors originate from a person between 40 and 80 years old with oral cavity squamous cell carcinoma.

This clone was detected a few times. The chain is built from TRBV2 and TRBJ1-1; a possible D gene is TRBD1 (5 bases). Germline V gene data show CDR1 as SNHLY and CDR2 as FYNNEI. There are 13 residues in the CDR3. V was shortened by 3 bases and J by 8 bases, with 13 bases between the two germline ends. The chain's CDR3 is CASSEVGEREAFF. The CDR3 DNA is TGTGCCAGCAGTGAGGTAGGGGAGCGGGAAGCTTTCTTT.

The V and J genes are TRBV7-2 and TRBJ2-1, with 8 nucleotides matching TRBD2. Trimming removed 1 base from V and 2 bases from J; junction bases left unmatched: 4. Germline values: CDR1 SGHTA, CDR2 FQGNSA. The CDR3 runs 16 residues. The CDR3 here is CASSLVVSGAYNEQFF. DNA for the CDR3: TGTGCCAGCAGCTTAGTAGTTAGCGGGGCCTACAATGAGCAGTTCTTC.

CDR3 protein: CASSPGGQERPYEQFF. The CDR3 bases are TGCGCCAGCAGCCCGGGCGGCCAAGAGAGGCCCTATGAGCAGTTCTTC. The chain links TRBV5-1 to TRBJ2-1; D remains ambiguous. In germline, CDR1 is SGHRS, CDR2 YFSETQ. V was cut by 4 bases and J by 8 bases, with 22 bases left in between. This CDR3 has 16 amino acids.

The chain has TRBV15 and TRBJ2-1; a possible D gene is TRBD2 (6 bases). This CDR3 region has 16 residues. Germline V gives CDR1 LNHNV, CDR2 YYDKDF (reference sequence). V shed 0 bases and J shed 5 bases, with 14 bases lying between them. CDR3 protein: CATSREGGGANNEQFF. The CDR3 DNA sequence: TGTGCCACCAGCAGAGAGGGCGGAGGGGCGAACAATGAGCAGTTCTTC.

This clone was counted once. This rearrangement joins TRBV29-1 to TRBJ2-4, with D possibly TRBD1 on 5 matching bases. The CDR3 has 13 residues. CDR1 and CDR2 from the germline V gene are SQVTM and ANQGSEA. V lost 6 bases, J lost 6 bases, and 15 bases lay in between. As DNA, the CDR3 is TGCAGCGTAGTAAAACAGGTCGGAAACATTCAGTACTTC. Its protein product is CSVVKQVGNIQYF. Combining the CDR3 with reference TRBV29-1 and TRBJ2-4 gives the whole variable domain SAVISQKPSRDICQRGTSLTIQCQVDSQVTMMFWYRQQPGQSLTLIATANQGSEATYESGFVIDKFPISRPNLTFSTLTVSNMSPEDSSIYLCSVVKQVGNIQYFGAGTRLSVL.

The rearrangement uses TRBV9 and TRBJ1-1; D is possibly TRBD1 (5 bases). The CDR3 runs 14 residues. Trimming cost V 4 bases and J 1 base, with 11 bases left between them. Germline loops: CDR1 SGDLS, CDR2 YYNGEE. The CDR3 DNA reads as TGTGCCAGCAGCCCCGGGACGGCGAACACTGAAGCTTTCTTT. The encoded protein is CASSPGTANTEAFF.

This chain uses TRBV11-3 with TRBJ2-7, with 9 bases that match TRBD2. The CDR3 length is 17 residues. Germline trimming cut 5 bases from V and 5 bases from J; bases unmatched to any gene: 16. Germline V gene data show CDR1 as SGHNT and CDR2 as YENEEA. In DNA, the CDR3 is TGTGCCAGCAGCCCAAGCGGCGGGAGGGCCTCGATCGACGAGCAGTACTTC. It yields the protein CASSPSGGRASIDEQYF.

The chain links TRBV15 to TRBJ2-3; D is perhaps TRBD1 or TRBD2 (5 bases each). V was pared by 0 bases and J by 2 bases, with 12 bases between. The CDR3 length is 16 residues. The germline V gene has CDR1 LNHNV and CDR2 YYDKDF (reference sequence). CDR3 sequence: CATSRDTRDLTDTQYF. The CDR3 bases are TGTGCCACCAGCAGAGATACACGGGACCTCACAGATACGCAGTATTTT.

CDR3 in amino acids: CASSERLAGGSPTEQYF. Written as DNA, the CDR3 is TGTGCCAGCAGTGAACGACTAGCGGGAGGGAGTCCTACAGAGCAGTACTTC. The chain links TRBV25-1 to TRBJ2-7, with 14 positions matching TRBD2. Germline V gives CDR1 MGHDK, CDR2 SYGVNS. Losses at the gene ends were 2 bases for V and 7 bases for J; bases not matched to a gene: 10. CDR3 length: 17 amino acids.

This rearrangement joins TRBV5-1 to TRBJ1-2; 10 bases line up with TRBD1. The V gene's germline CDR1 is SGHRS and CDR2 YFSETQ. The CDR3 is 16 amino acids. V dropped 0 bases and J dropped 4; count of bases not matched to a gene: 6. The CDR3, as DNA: TGCGCCAGCAGCTTGGGCGGGACAGGGGCCCTCTATGGCTACACCTTC. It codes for CASSLGGTGALYGYTF.

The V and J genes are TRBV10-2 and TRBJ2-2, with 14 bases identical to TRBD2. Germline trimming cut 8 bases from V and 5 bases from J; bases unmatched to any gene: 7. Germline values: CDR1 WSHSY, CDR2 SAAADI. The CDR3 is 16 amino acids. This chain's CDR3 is CASGGLAGVGTGELFF. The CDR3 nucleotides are TGCGCCAGCGGGGGACTAGCGGGAGTGGGGACCGGGGAGCTGTTTTTT.

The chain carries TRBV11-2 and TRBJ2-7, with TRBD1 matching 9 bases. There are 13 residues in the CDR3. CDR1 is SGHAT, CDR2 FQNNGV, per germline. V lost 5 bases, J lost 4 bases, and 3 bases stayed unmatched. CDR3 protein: CASSGTGFYEQYF. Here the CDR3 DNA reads TGTGCCAGCAGCGGGACAGGGTTTTACGAGCAGTACTTC. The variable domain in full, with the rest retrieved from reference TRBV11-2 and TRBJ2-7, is EAGVAQSPRYKIIEKRQSVAFWCNPISGHATLYWYQQILGQGPKLLIQFQNNGVVDDSQLPKDRFSAERLKGVDSTLKIQPAKLEDSAVYLCASSGTGFYEQYFGPGTRLTVT.

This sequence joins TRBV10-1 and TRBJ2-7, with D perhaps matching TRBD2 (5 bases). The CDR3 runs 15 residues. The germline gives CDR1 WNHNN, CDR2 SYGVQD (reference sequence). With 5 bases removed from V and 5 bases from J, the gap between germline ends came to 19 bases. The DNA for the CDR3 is TGCGCCAGCAGTCGAGACCTCTCCGGGATTAACGAGCAGTACTTC. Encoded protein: CASSRDLSGINEQYF.

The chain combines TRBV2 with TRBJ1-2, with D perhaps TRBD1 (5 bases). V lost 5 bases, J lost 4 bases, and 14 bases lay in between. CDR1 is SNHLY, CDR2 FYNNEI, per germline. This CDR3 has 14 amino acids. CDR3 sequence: CASSRGRQSYGYTF. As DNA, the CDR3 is TGTGCCAGCAGTCGAGGGCGACAGTCCTATGGCTACACCTTC.

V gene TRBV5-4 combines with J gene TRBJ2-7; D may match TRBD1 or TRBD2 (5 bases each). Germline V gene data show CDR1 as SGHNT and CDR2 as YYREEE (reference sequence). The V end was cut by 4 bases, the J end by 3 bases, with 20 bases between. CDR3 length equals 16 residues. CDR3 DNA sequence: TGTGCCAGCAGCCGGGGACGTCCCGGAGAGGTCTACGAGCAGTACTTC. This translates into CASSRGRPGEVYEQYF.

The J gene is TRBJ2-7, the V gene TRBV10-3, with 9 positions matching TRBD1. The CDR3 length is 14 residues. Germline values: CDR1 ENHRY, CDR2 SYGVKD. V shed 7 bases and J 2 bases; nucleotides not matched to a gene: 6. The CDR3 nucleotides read TGTGCCATCACTGCGGGACAGGGCACCTACGAGCAGTACTTC. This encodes CAITAGQGTYEQYF.

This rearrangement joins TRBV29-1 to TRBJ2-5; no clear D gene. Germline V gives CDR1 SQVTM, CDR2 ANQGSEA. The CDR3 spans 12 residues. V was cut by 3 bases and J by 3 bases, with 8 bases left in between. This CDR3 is CSVDGPKETQYF. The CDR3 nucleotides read TGCAGCGTTGATGGACCTAAAGAGACCCAGTACTTC.

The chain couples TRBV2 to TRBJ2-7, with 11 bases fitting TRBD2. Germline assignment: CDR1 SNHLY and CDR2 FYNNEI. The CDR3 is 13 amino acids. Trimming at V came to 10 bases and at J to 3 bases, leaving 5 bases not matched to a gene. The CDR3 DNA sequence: TGTGCCAACCCGGGGACTAGCGGCTACGAGCAGTACTTC. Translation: CANPGTSGYEQYF.

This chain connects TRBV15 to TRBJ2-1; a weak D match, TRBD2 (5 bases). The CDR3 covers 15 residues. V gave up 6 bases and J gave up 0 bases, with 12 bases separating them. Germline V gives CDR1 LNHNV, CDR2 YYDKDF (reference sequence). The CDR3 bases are TGTGCCACCAGTTTGGAGGCGAGCTCCTACAATGAGCAGTTCTTC. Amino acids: CATSLEASSYNEQFF.

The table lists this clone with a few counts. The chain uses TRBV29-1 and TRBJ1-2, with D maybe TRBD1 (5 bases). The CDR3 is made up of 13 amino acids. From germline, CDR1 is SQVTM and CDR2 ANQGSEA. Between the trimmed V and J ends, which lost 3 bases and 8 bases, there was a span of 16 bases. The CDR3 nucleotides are TGCAGCGTTGACCAAGGGGCCCCCGAGGGCTACACCTTC. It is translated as CSVDQGAPEGYTF.

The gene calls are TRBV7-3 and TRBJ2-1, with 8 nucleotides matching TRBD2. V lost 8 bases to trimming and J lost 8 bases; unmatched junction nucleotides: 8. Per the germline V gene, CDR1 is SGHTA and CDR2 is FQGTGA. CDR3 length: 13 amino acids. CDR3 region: CASQRGGGDEQFF. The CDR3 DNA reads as TGTGCCAGCCAACGGGGGGGCGGCGATGAGCAGTTCTTC.

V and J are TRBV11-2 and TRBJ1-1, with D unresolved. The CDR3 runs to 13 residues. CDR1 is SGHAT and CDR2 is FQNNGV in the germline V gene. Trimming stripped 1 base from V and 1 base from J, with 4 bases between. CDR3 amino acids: CASSLGQNTEAFF. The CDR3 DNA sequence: TGTGCCAGCAGCTTAGGGCAGAACACTGAAGCTTTCTTT. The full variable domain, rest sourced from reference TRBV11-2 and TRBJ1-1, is EAGVAQSPRYKIIEKRQSVAFWCNPISGHATLYWYQQILGQGPKLLIQFQNNGVVDDSQLPKDRFSAERLKGVDSTLKIQPAKLEDSAVYLCASSLGQNTEAFFGQGTRLTVV.

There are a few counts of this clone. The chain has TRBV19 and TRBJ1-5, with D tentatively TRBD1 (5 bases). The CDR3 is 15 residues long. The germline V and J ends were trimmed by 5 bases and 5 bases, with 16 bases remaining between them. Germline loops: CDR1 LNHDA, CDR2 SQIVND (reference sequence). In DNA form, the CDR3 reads TGTGCCAGTAGTCCCGGCGGGGGGAAGGATCAGCCCCAGCATTTT. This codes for CASSPGGGKDQPQHF.

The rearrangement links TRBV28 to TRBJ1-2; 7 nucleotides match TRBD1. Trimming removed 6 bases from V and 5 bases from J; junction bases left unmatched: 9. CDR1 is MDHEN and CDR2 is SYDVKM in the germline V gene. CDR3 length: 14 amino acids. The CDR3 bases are TGTGCCAGCAGCCTCGGGACAGTGAATTATGGCTACACCTTC. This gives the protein CASSLGTVNYGYTF.